This record looks at one T cell receptor beta chain sequence and its context. Its antigen remains unknown. Sequencing was performed with immunoSEQ multiplex PCR; in TCRdb, only in-frame clones are kept and a portion is missing. The sample carries 10,000 to 15,000 clones, around four fifths recorded once. The data originate from a study of T cell repertoires in ileal Crohn's disease. Overall study: Postoperative therapy was given to about half: 11 thiopurines, 18 anti-TNF agents.

This CDR3 has 14 residues. CDR1 and CDR2 (germline): LNHDA, SQIVND (reference sequence). The V and J ends lost 8 bases and 6 bases, in that order; junction bases with no gene match: 11. Findings and limits, study-wide: Compared with CD4 T cells, sorted CD8 cells carried more expanded clones. The median delay to postoperative endoscopy was about 6.9 months.

The time point was: neoterminal ileum biopsy at postoperative endoscopy, about 6 months after surgery. The chain employs TRBV19 and TRBJ1-2; 8 bases line up with TRBD1. Sequences were obtained from ileal tissue. This TCR was recovered from an adult with Crohn's disease. The CDR3 loop reads CASYQGAPSNGYTF. CDR3 DNA sequence: TGTGCCAGTTACCAGGGGGCACCGTCCAATGGCTACACCTTC.